This T cell receptor beta chain was found in a study of T cell changes during pregnancy in multiple sclerosis. Libraries were prepared by immunoSEQ multiplex PCR; TCRdb keeps only in-frame clonotypes and omits some of them. This table holds about 68,000 clones, about nine tenths found once. The origin of this receptor is a female donor with multiple sclerosis, enrolled in a pregnancy study. Source: peripheral blood, taken in the third trimester of pregnancy.

Written as DNA, the CDR3 is TGTGCCAGCAGCAATTTTGGGACAAGCCCCTATAGCAATCAGCCCCAGCATTTT. Translation gives CASSNFGTSPYSNQPQHF. This rearrangement joins TRBV5-8 to TRBJ1-5; perhaps TRBD1 as D (6 bases). This CDR3 has 18 residues. Germline V gene lookup returns CDR1 SGHTS and CDR2 YDEGEE. V lost 4 bases, J lost 0 bases, and 20 bases lay in between.